Presented here are 32 T cell receptor beta chains from one specimen sequenced in a study of blood T cell repertoires in COVID-19. Generated by immunoSEQ multiplex PCR, the TCRdb table keeps only in-frame clones and is missing some. The top ten hold under 30% of the sample, which has some 57,000 clones, roughly 82% seen once. The sequenced material came from peripheral blood. The receptors shown here come from a woman older than 75 with acute or convalescent COVID-19.

The chain joins TRBV27 to TRBJ2-1, with D uncertain. With 2 bases removed from V and 5 bases from J, the gap between germline ends came to 7 bases. This CDR3 has 13 amino acids. Germline CDR1 MNHEY, CDR2 SMNVEV (reference sequence). The CDR3 coding sequence is TGTGCCAGCAGTTTAACTGTAGACAATGAGCAGTTCTTC. Translation gives CASSLTVDNEQFF.

In this sample, this clone turned up a few times. The CDR3 reads CASSLGGFYGYTF. The CDR3 coding sequence is TGCGCCAGCAGCTTGGGGGGCTTCTATGGCTACACCTTC. The chain is built from TRBV5-1 and TRBJ1-2; a possible D gene is TRBD1 (5 bases). Germline V gives CDR1 SGHRS, CDR2 YFSETQ. Trimming removed 0 bases from V and 4 bases from J, with 7 bases in between. CDR3 length: 13 residues.

J is TRBJ1-6 and V is TRBV5-1; D might be TRBD1 (5 bases). Looked up from germline, CDR1 is SGHRS and CDR2 is YFSETQ. This CDR3 spans 16 amino acids. V lost 0 bases, J lost 4 bases, and 11 bases lay in between. CDR3 sequence: CASSLDVRAYNSPLHF. The CDR3 nucleotides are TGCGCCAGCAGCTTGGATGTCAGGGCTTATAATTCACCCCTCCACTTT. The full variable domain, in which reference TRBV5-1 and TRBJ1-6 provide the parts outside the CDR3, is KAGVTQTPRYLIKTRGQQVTLSCSPISGHRSVSWYQQTPGQGLQFLFEYFSETQRNKGNFPGRFSGRQFSNSRSEMNVSTLELGDSALYLCASSLDVRAYNSPLHFGNGTRLTVT.

The chain couples TRBV10-1 to TRBJ2-7, with 8 bases fitting TRBD1. Germline CDR1 WNHNN, CDR2 SYGVQD (reference sequence). J was trimmed by 2 bases and V by 0 bases; bases with no gene match: 3. The CDR3 consists of 15 residues. The CDR3 is CASSESGQGPYEQYF. Written as DNA, the CDR3 is TGCGCCAGCAGTGAGTCTGGACAGGGCCCCTACGAGCAGTACTTC.

J is TRBJ2-2 and V is TRBV2, with 7 bases that match TRBD1. This CDR3 spans 14 amino acids. Germline lookup yields CDR1 SNHLY and CDR2 FYNNEI. J was trimmed by 4 bases and V by 5 bases; bases with no gene match: 4. The CDR3 DNA follows: TGTGCCAGCAGTTATCGACAGGGCACCGGGGAGCTGTTTTTT. Amino acid sequence: CASSYRQGTGELFF.

This clone was seen a handful of times. The rearrangement links TRBV10-3 to TRBJ2-1, with D possibly matching TRBD1 (6 bases). Looked up from germline, CDR1 is ENHRY and CDR2 is SYGVKD. V was cut by 10 bases and J by 5 bases, with 12 bases left in between. CDR3 size: 12 residues. DNA for the CDR3: TGTGCCACTTTGGGGGCTGACAATGAGCAGTTCTTC. Its protein is CATLGADNEQFF.

The V call is TRBV10-3, the J call TRBJ1-6; D might be TRBD1 (5 bases). Trimming took 3 bases from V and 7 from J, leaving 13 bases between them. This CDR3 has 15 residues. CDR1 ENHRY and CDR2 SYGVKD come from the germline V gene. CDR3 sequence reads: CAISEGVRQNSPLHF. Written as DNA, the CDR3 is TGTGCCATCAGTGAAGGAGTCCGACAGAATTCACCCCTCCACTTT.

J is TRBJ2-5 and V is TRBV7-3; TRBD2 matches 8 bases. The CDR3 contains 16 residues. V trimming: 1 base; J trimming: 3 bases; junction bases outside the gene matches: 7. Germline V gene lookup returns CDR1 SGHTA and CDR2 FQGTGA. This chain's CDR3 is CASSLMGAGVKETQYF. CDR3 DNA: TGTGCCAGCAGCTTAATGGGAGCGGGAGTGAAAGAGACCCAGTACTTC.

V usage is TRBV5-5 and J usage is TRBJ2-7; D is ambiguous. The CDR3 length is 14 residues. V was pared by 3 bases and J by 1 base, with 11 bases between. From germline, CDR1 is SGHKS and CDR2 YYEKEE (reference sequence). The CDR3 sequence is CASSSRLASYEQYV. CDR3 nucleotide sequence: TGTGCCAGCAGCTCTCGACTGGCATCCTACGAGCAGTACGTC.

The chain uses TRBV27 and TRBJ2-7; 7 nucleotides match TRBD2. Looked up from germline, CDR1 is MNHEY and CDR2 is SMNVEV (reference sequence). After removal of 2 bases from V and 3 bases from J, the junction contained 7 bases not matched to a gene. This CDR3 region has 15 residues. Written as DNA, the CDR3 is TGTGCCAGCAGTTTAAGGTCGGGGGGAATCTACGAGCAGTACTTC. Encoded protein: CASSLRSGGIYEQYF.

The chain is built from TRBV7-9 and TRBJ2-7, with D maybe TRBD1 (5 bases). V was cut by 8 bases and J by 0 bases, with 14 bases left in between. CDR3 length: 14 residues. Germline-derived CDR1 and CDR2 are SEHNR and FQNEAQ (reference sequence). The CDR3 DNA reads as TGTGCCAGCGACCGGGCAGGGCCCTCCTACGAGCAGTACTTC. Translation: CASDRAGPSYEQYF.

The chain is built from TRBV25-1 and TRBJ1-1; 7 bases fit TRBD1. V was pared by 2 bases and J by 6 bases, with 6 bases of the junction left unmatched. There are 14 residues in the CDR3. Germline lookup yields CDR1 MGHDK and CDR2 SYGVNS. CDR3 in DNA: TGTGCCAGCAGTGAAAGTGGACAGGTGGCTGAAGCTTTCTTT. Its translation: CASSESGQVAEAFF.

This chain links TRBV6-5 with TRBJ1-3; possible D gene TRBD1, 5 bases. This CDR3 region has 15 residues. The germline V and J ends were trimmed by 6 bases and 0 bases, with 12 bases remaining between them. Germline assignment: CDR1 MNHEY and CDR2 SVGAGI. CDR3 protein: CASRAGGSSGNTIYF. The CDR3 nucleotides are TGTGCCAGCAGAGCGGGGGGGAGCTCTGGAAACACCATATATTTT.

V is TRBV2 and J is TRBJ1-5; a possible D gene is TRBD1 (5 bases). The CDR3 has 17 residues. CDR1 is SNHLY and CDR2 is FYNNEI in the germline V gene. Trimming stripped 3 bases from V and 1 base from J, with 16 bases between. The CDR3 DNA sequence: TGTGCCAGCAGTGATACGATCGGGGCGGGAAGCAATCAGCCCCAGCATTTT. The encoded protein is CASSDTIGAGSNQPQHF.

This clone appeared once. The chain employs TRBV5-1 and TRBJ1-1; D unresolved. This CDR3 has 14 amino acids. Trimming removed 1 base from V and 5 bases from J, with 12 bases in between. Per the germline V gene, CDR1 is SGHRS and CDR2 is YFSETQ. The chain's CDR3 is CASSLNLGGTEAFF. CDR3 nucleotide sequence: TGCGCCAGCAGCTTGAACCTTGGAGGGACTGAAGCTTTCTTT.

The rearrangement uses TRBV5-4 and TRBJ1-2, with D unclear. The CDR3 is 13 amino acids. Trimming left V 2 bases short and J 3 bases short, with 8 bases between. Germline CDR1 reads SGHNT; CDR2 reads YYREEE (reference sequence). CDR3 DNA: TGTGCCAGCAGCTTAGGCCGGGACTATGGCTACACCTTC. Amino acids: CASSLGRDYGYTF. The whole variable domain, filled in from reference TRBV5-4 and TRBJ1-2, reads ETGVTQSPTHLIKTRGQQVTLRCSSQSGHNTVSWYQQALGQGPQFIFQYYREEENGRGNFPPRFSGLQFPNYSSELNVNALELDDSALYLCASSLGRDYGYTFGSGTRLTVV.

V gene TRBV19 combines with J gene TRBJ1-2; TRBD1 matches 7 bases. The germline CDR1 and CDR2 sequences are LNHDA and SQIVND (reference sequence). The CDR3 sequence is 14 residues long. With V trimmed by 4 bases and J by 7 bases, 9 bases remained unmatched. The DNA for the CDR3 is TGTGCCAGTAGTAACCAAGGGGGCGCGGGTGGCTACACCTTC. Translating it yields CASSNQGGAGGYTF.

This chain joins TRBV30 and TRBJ2-7; perhaps TRBD2 as D (5 bases). The CDR3 runs 13 residues. CDR1 GTSNPN and CDR2 SVGIG come from the germline V gene (reference sequence). The CDR3 region is CACLADSSYEQYV. CDR3 coding DNA: TGTGCGTGTCTAGCTGATAGCTCCTACGAGCAGTACGTC.

The J gene is TRBJ1-1, the V gene TRBV30; D is undetermined. The CDR3 spans 14 residues. Trimming pared 2 bases from V and 1 base from J, leaving 11 bases between. Germline CDR1 and CDR2: GTSNPN and SVGIG (reference sequence). In DNA, the CDR3 is TGTGCCTGGAGTTATCGGGCGGGGAACACTGAAGCTTTCTTT. Translated: CAWSYRAGNTEAFF.

V usage is TRBV7-6 and J usage is TRBJ2-2, with 13 bases lining up with TRBD2. In germline, CDR1 is SGHVS, CDR2 FNYEAQ. The V gene end was trimmed by 5 bases and the J gene end by 5 bases; junction bases not matched to a gene: 5. This CDR3 has 16 residues. Written as DNA, the CDR3 is TGTGCCAGCAGCCCGGGACTAGCGGGAAGTACCGGGGAGCTGTTTTTT. This translates into CASSPGLAGSTGELFF.

The rearrangement links TRBV5-1 to TRBJ2-3; 7 nucleotides align to TRBD1. Per germline, CDR1 SGHRS and CDR2 YFSETQ. Unmatched junction bases numbered 8, after V lost 4 bases and J lost 3 bases. This CDR3 has 15 residues. The CDR3 DNA follows: TGCGCCAGCAGCAAGACAGGGTTAGGAACAGATACGCAGTATTTT. This encodes CASSKTGLGTDTQYF.

This rearrangement joins TRBV18 to TRBJ1-6; D not resolved. The CDR3 is 15 residues long. Germline CDR1 is KGHSH and CDR2 is LQKENI. V was shortened by 0 bases and J by 14 bases, with 17 bases between the two germline ends. The CDR3 sequence is CASSPPGTGLAALHF. The CDR3, as DNA: TGTGCCAGCTCACCACCGGGTACCGGACTTGCGGCCCTCCACTTT. Full variable domain (rest looked up from reference TRBV18 and TRBJ1-6): NAGVMQNPRHLVRRRGQEARLRCSPMKGHSHVYWYRQLPEEGLKFMVYLQKENIIDESGMPKERFSAEFPKEGPSILRIQQVVRGDSAAYFCASSPPGTGLAALHFGNGTRLTVT.

J is TRBJ2-3 and V is TRBV6-1, with D hard to call. V was pared by 0 bases and J by 7 bases, with 14 bases between. The CDR3 extends over 15 amino acids. Germline V gives CDR1 MNHNS, CDR2 SASEGT. The CDR3 nucleotides read TGTGCCAGCAGTGAAGCGGGCTTTTTTGCTAATACGCAGTATTTT. Translation: CASSEAGFFANTQYF.

The V gene is TRBV5-6, the J gene TRBJ2-5; the match to TRBD2 covers 8 bases. Germline CDR1 is SGHDT and CDR2 is YYEEEE. The trim removed 0 bases at V and 5 bases at J, leaving 9 bases unmatched. This CDR3 region has 16 residues. CDR3 sequence (DNA): TGTGCCAGCAGCTTGGTGCCGGGAGGGCATGGGGAGACCCAGTACTTC. This sequence encodes CASSLVPGGHGETQYF.

The sample holds one count of this clone. This chain uses TRBV7-9 with TRBJ2-4; a possible D gene is TRBD2 (5 bases). Per the germline V gene, CDR1 is SEHNR and CDR2 is FQNEAQ (reference sequence). V was cut by 1 base and J by 1 base, with 14 bases left in between. CDR3 length: 17 amino acids. The CDR3 region is CASSLVAGERAKNIQYF. CDR3 nucleotides: TGTGCCAGCAGCTTAGTAGCAGGCGAGCGGGCCAAAAACATTCAGTACTTC.

The V call is TRBV10-2, the J call TRBJ2-5; TRBD2 might be the D (6 bases). CDR1 is WSHSY, CDR2 SAAADI, per germline. This CDR3 spans 15 amino acids. The V gene lost 7 bases and the J gene lost 1 base, with 16 bases spanning the gap. This CDR3 is CASMERTGLQETQYF. CDR3 coding DNA: TGCGCCAGCATGGAACGCACGGGACTCCAAGAGACCCAGTACTTC.

The chain is built from TRBV7-3 and TRBJ2-3; 11 bases fit TRBD2. After removal of 5 bases from V and 8 bases from J, the junction contained 12 bases not matched to a gene. In germline, CDR1 is SGHTA, CDR2 FQGTGA. The CDR3 consists of 16 residues. The CDR3 DNA follows: TGTGCCAGCAGCCTGAGACTAGCGGGGACCGGTGGTACGCAGTATTTT. Translation gives CASSLRLAGTGGTQYF.

V usage is TRBV5-1 and J usage is TRBJ1-6; D gene ambiguous. The CDR3 runs 14 residues. The V gene's germline CDR1 is SGHRS and CDR2 YFSETQ. V was clipped by 2 bases and J by 11 bases, with 14 bases between them. CDR3 residues: CASSFDTESTPLHF. CDR3 bases: TGCGCCAGCAGCTTTGACACCGAATCCACACCCCTCCACTTT.

The chain is built from TRBV6-6 and TRBJ2-1, with 11 bases fitting TRBD2. J lost 4 bases, V lost 4 bases, and 3 bases had no gene match. Germline V lookup: CDR1 MNHNY, CDR2 SVGAGI (reference sequence). The CDR3 is 15 residues long. The CDR3 coding sequence is TGTGCCAGCAGTTTACTAGCGGGAGTTTACAATGAGCAGTTCTTC. Translation: CASSLLAGVYNEQFF.

This clone was seen once. The chain joins TRBV15 to TRBJ2-1; 8 bases match TRBD2. V lost 5 bases, J lost 9 bases, and 6 bases stayed unmatched. There are 13 residues in the CDR3. Germline loops: CDR1 LNHNV, CDR2 YYDKDF (reference sequence). Here the CDR3 DNA reads TGTGCCACCAGCGGGGGACTAGTTGGTGAGCAGTTCTTC. Amino acid sequence: CATSGGLVGEQFF.

The chain couples TRBV21-1 to TRBJ1-3; no check of the table's D call, TRBD1, against the DNA was made. TRBV21-1 is a listed pseudogene. There are 18 residues in the CDR3. The CDR3: CASSKGGEGVNSGNTIYF. The CDR3, as DNA: TGTGCCAGCAGCAAAGGGGGCGAGGGGGTGAACTCTGGAAACACCATATATTTT.

This CDR3 is CASSQGSGGGYEQYF. The CDR3 coding sequence is TGTGCCAGCAGCCAAGGCAGCGGGGGGGGGTACGAGCAGTACTTC. This chain joins TRBV3-1 (or the pseudogene TRBV3-2) and TRBJ2-7; the match to TRBD2 covers 10 bases. CDR3 length: 15 amino acids. Germline loops: CDR1 LGHDT, CDR2 YNNKEL (reference sequence). J was trimmed by 4 bases and V by 1 base; bases with no gene match: 4.